These T cell receptor beta chains were read from a single sample in a study of cytomegalovirus exposure and HLA in healthy donors. Clones were read by immunoSEQ multiplex PCR, and TCRdb kept only the in-frame ones, dropping some. The sample carries more than 65,000 clones, around 92% recorded once. Sample: PBMCs. The receptor source for this set is a man between 18 and 35 years old in good health and CMV-seronegative. The CDR3 runs from the conserved cysteine through the conserved F or W. Fields, in order: clone size, D gene, V gene, J gene, CDR3 protein, CDR3 DNA. The D gene is left open where the match is weak. Size is stated for part of the rows, as once, few or many counts, or as a class when the clone is expanded.

abundance: -
d_gene: TRBD1
v_gene: TRBV7-9
j_gene: TRBJ1-4
CDR3aa: CASSLAYGTGENEKLFF
CDR3nt: TGTGCCAGCAGCTTAGCTTACGGGACAGGAGAAAATGAAAAACTGTTTTTT

abundance: -
d_gene: TRBD1
v_gene: TRBV19
j_gene: TRBJ1-5
CDR3aa: CARESSSPGGLSNQPQHF
CDR3nt: TGTGCCAGAGAATCGAGCTCTCCAGGGGGTTTAAGCAATCAGCCCCAGCATTTT

abundance: once
d_gene: TRBD1
v_gene: TRBV18
j_gene: TRBJ1-1
CDR3aa: CASSPPIDRGPEAFF
CDR3nt: TGTGCCAGCTCACCACCGATAGACAGGGGTCCTGAAGCTTTCTTT

abundance: -
d_gene: TRBD2
v_gene: TRBV4-2
j_gene: TRBJ2-5
CDR3aa: CASSQSLAGGQETQYF
CDR3nt: TGTGCCAGCAGCCAGTCACTAGCGGGGGGGCAAGAGACCCAGTACTTC

abundance: -
d_gene: -
v_gene: TRBV7-9
j_gene: TRBJ2-7
CDR3aa: CASSRPGASYEQYF
CDR3nt: TGTGCCAGCAGCCGTCCAGGTGCCTCCTACGAGCAGTACTTC

abundance: -
d_gene: TRBD1
v_gene: TRBV19
j_gene: TRBJ2-3
CDR3aa: CASSIGARQGVDTQYF
CDR3nt: TGTGCCAGTAGTATCGGAGCGAGACAGGGGGTAGATACGCAGTATTTT

abundance: -
d_gene: -
v_gene: TRBV5-1
j_gene: TRBJ2-3
CDR3aa: CASSLGGGGPDTQYF
CDR3nt: TGCGCCAGCAGCTTGGGGGGGGGCGGTCCAGATACGCAGTATTTT

abundance: -
d_gene: TRBD1
v_gene: TRBV7-9
j_gene: TRBJ1-6
CDR3aa: CASRDSQGNYNSPLHF
CDR3nt: TGTGCCAGCAGAGATTCACAGGGGAACTATAATTCACCCCTCCACTTT

abundance: once
d_gene: -
v_gene: TRBV7-9
j_gene: TRBJ2-3
CDR3aa: CASSRAGTLGDTQYF
CDR3nt: TGTGCCAGCAGCCGGGCCGGGACACTCGGGGATACGCAGTATTTT

abundance: -
d_gene: TRBD2
v_gene: TRBV11-2
j_gene: TRBJ2-1
CDR3aa: CASRRGTSGRVGEQFF
CDR3nt: TGTGCCAGCAGGCGGGGAACTAGCGGGAGGGTGGGTGAGCAGTTCTTC

abundance: -
d_gene: TRBD2
v_gene: TRBV6-6
j_gene: TRBJ2-5
CDR3aa: CAVISGAGGSKETQYF
CDR3nt: TGTGCCGTCATTTCCGGAGCGGGGGGTTCCAAGGAGACCCAGTACTTC